These T cell receptor beta chains were read from a single sample in a study of T cell responses to AZD1222 COVID-19 vaccine. Profiling relied on immunoSEQ multiplex PCR, and the TCRdb table lists in-frame clones only, not all of them. The repertoire holds approximately 150,000 clones, with approximately 91% as singletons. The material sequenced was peripheral blood, taken on day 0 of AZD1222 vaccination. The receptors come from an adult in good health. Both conserved end residues are part of each CDR3. D genes are given only for firm matches. Rows give clone size only sometimes, using once, few, many, or a class for an expanded clone.

CDR3nt: TGTGCCAGCAGCCCCTGGACAGGGGGCAGTGACACCGGGGAGCTGTTTTTT
CDR3aa: CASSPWTGGSDTGELFF
j_gene: TRBJ2-2
abundance: once
d_gene: TRBD1
v_gene: TRBV7-9

CDR3nt: TGTGCCACTACGACAGGGGCTAACTATGGCTACACCTTC
CDR3aa: CATTTGANYGYTF
j_gene: TRBJ1-2
abundance: NA
d_gene: TRBD1
v_gene: TRBV6-5

CDR3nt: TGTGCCAGCAGCCAGGGGACAGGTGAGGCTTTCTTT
CDR3aa: CASSQGTGEAFF
j_gene: TRBJ1-1
abundance: once
d_gene: TRBD1
v_gene: TRBV14

CDR3nt: TGTGCCAGCAGCGTAGCAGAAGACGGAGTTTGGTATAATTCACCCCTCCACTTT
CDR3aa: CASSVAEDGVWYNSPLHF
j_gene: TRBJ1-6
abundance: NA
d_gene: NA
v_gene: TRBV9

CDR3nt: TGCGCCAGCAGTGAACGGACTAGCGGGATCTCCGAGCAGTACTTC
CDR3aa: CASSERTSGISEQYF
j_gene: TRBJ2-7
abundance: NA
d_gene: TRBD2
v_gene: TRBV5-1

CDR3nt: TGTGCCAGCAGTTTTGGGAATAAAAACACTGAAGCTTTCTTT
CDR3aa: CASSFGNKNTEAFF
j_gene: TRBJ1-1
abundance: NA
d_gene: NA
v_gene: TRBV27

CDR3nt: TGTGCCAGCAGCGAAAGACTAGCGGGGGCGTTAGTGGCCGGGGAGCTGTTTTTT
CDR3aa: CASSERLAGALVAGELFF
j_gene: TRBJ2-2
abundance: NA
d_gene: TRBD2
v_gene: TRBV9

CDR3nt: TGTGCCAGCAGCCAAAGGGGAACCTATGGCTACACCTTC
CDR3aa: CASSQRGTYGYTF
j_gene: TRBJ1-2
abundance: NA
d_gene: NA
v_gene: TRBV3-1/TRBV3-2

CDR3nt: TGTGCCACCAGCGGCTGGGGGGGAGGGGTAGGCACAGATACGCAGTATTTT
CDR3aa: CATSGWGGGVGTDTQYF
j_gene: TRBJ2-3
abundance: NA
d_gene: TRBD2
v_gene: TRBV15

CDR3nt: TGTGCCAGAAGCCCCCGAGCAGAGAGCTCCTATAATTCACCCCTCCACTTT
CDR3aa: CARSPRAESSYNSPLHF
j_gene: TRBJ1-6
abundance: NA
d_gene: NA
v_gene: TRBV7-5

CDR3nt: TGTGCCAGTAGGCCGGGACAGGGTATCATACAGTCCACCTTC
CDR3aa: CASRPGQGIIQSTF
j_gene: TRBJ1-2
abundance: NA
d_gene: TRBD1
v_gene: TRBV19

CDR3nt: TGCGCCAGCAGCTTGGGTACGACTAGACCTCAAGAGACCCAGTACTTC
CDR3aa: CASSLGTTRPQETQYF
j_gene: TRBJ2-5
abundance: NA
d_gene: NA
v_gene: TRBV5-1

CDR3nt: TGTGCCAGCAACGAAGACAGGGGGCTGAACACTGAAGCTTTCTTT
CDR3aa: CASNEDRGLNTEAFF
j_gene: TRBJ1-1
abundance: NA
d_gene: TRBD1
v_gene: TRBV2

CDR3nt: TGTGCCAGCAGCTTAGTTGGGAGGATGAACACTGAAGCTTTCTTT
CDR3aa: CASSLVGRMNTEAFF
j_gene: TRBJ1-1
abundance: once
d_gene: NA
v_gene: TRBV7-2

CDR3nt: TGTGCCAGCAGCACGTCAGGGGGCCTTGGTTATTCACCCCTCCACTTT
CDR3aa: CASSTSGGLGYSPLHF
j_gene: TRBJ1-6
abundance: NA
d_gene: TRBD1
v_gene: TRBV28

CDR3nt: TGCGCCAGCACAGGGAACGGGTATTATGGTAATTCACCCCTCCACTTT
CDR3aa: CASTGNGYYGNSPLHF
j_gene: TRBJ1-6
abundance: NA
d_gene: NA
v_gene: TRBV10-2

CDR3nt: TGTGCCAGCAGCCCCACGGGGCAGCTCATTAGCAATCAGCCCCAGCATTTT
CDR3aa: CASSPTGQLISNQPQHF
j_gene: TRBJ1-5
abundance: NA
d_gene: NA
v_gene: TRBV27

CDR3nt: TGTGCCAGCAGCTTATTCTCGGGGAGGGGAGAGACCCAGTACTTC
CDR3aa: CASSLFSGRGETQYF
j_gene: TRBJ2-5
abundance: NA
d_gene: TRBD2
v_gene: TRBV7-2

CDR3nt: TGCGCCAGCAGCTTGGCGTTTAGCGGGAGTTACGAGCAGTACTTC
CDR3aa: CASSLAFSGSYEQYF
j_gene: TRBJ2-7
abundance: NA
d_gene: TRBD2
v_gene: TRBV5-1

CDR3nt: TGTGCCAGTAGTATACCAGCGGGGGGCTACAATGAGCAGTTCTTC
CDR3aa: CASSIPAGGYNEQFF
j_gene: TRBJ2-1
abundance: many
d_gene: TRBD2
v_gene: TRBV19

CDR3nt: TGCGCCAGCAGCCAAAAGACTAGCGGGGACTACGAGCAGTACTTC
CDR3aa: CASSQKTSGDYEQYF
j_gene: TRBJ2-7
abundance: NA
d_gene: TRBD2
v_gene: TRBV4-3

CDR3nt: TGCGCCAGCAGCCCGATACTGATTATACAGGGGGCCCCGTCCTATAGCACCGGGGAGCTGTTTTTT
CDR3aa: CASSPILIIQGAPSYSTGELFF
j_gene: TRBJ2-2
abundance: NA
d_gene: TRBD1
v_gene: TRBV23-1

CDR3nt: TGTGCCAGTAGTATCGGGTTAGCATTATCAGAGACCCAGTACTTC
CDR3aa: CASSIGLALSETQYF
j_gene: TRBJ2-5
abundance: NA
d_gene: NA
v_gene: TRBV19

CDR3nt: TGTGCCAGTAGTTCACCCCCCGGGACAGGGGGAGGGAATCAGCCCCAGCATTTT
CDR3aa: CASSSPPGTGGGNQPQHF
j_gene: TRBJ1-5
abundance: once
d_gene: TRBD1
v_gene: TRBV19

CDR3nt: TGTGCCAGCAGCTATGGGACTAGCGGGAGCGGGCAGTATTTT
CDR3aa: CASSYGTSGSGQYF
j_gene: TRBJ2-3
abundance: NA
d_gene: TRBD2
v_gene: TRBV7-2

CDR3nt: TGTGCCAGCAGTTACTCGCTTTCGGGACAGGGGGGAAACACCATATATTTT
CDR3aa: CASSYSLSGQGGNTIYF
j_gene: TRBJ1-3
abundance: NA
d_gene: TRBD1
v_gene: TRBV6-2/TRBV6-3

CDR3nt: TGCAGCGCCCCACAGGGCGAGACCCAGTACTTC
CDR3aa: CSAPQGETQYF
j_gene: TRBJ2-5
abundance: NA
d_gene: NA
v_gene: TRBV29-1

CDR3nt: TGTGCCAGCAGCTTAGGCCTGAAAGGAAACACCATATATTTT
CDR3aa: CASSLGLKGNTIYF
j_gene: TRBJ1-3
abundance: NA
d_gene: NA
v_gene: TRBV13

CDR3nt: TGTGCCTGGAGTGCTGGAAACACAGATACGCAGTATTTT
CDR3aa: CAWSAGNTDTQYF
j_gene: TRBJ2-3
abundance: NA
d_gene: NA
v_gene: TRBV30

CDR3nt: TGTGCCAGCAGCTCCAGGGTGTCCACAGATACGCAGTATTTT
CDR3aa: CASSSRVSTDTQYF
j_gene: TRBJ2-3
abundance: few
d_gene: NA
v_gene: TRBV11-1

CDR3nt: TGTGCCAGCAGCCATGACAGGGGCCTGAACACTGAAGCTTTCTTT
CDR3aa: CASSHDRGLNTEAFF
j_gene: TRBJ1-1
abundance: NA
d_gene: TRBD1
v_gene: TRBV6-5

CDR3nt: TGTGCCAGCAGTGACAACAGTCCTTATGGCTACACCTTC
CDR3aa: CASSDNSPYGYTF
j_gene: TRBJ1-2
abundance: NA
d_gene: NA
v_gene: TRBV6-1

CDR3nt: TGTGCCAGCAGCCAAGCGGTGGGGTTGGTAGAGACCCAGTACTTC
CDR3aa: CASSQAVGLVETQYF
j_gene: TRBJ2-5
abundance: NA
d_gene: NA
v_gene: TRBV14

CDR3nt: TGTGCCAGCAGCCAAGTCGTGGCAGGGGGCGACTATGGCTACACCTTC
CDR3aa: CASSQVVAGGDYGYTF
j_gene: TRBJ1-2
abundance: NA
d_gene: TRBD1
v_gene: TRBV3-1/TRBV3-2

CDR3nt: TGCGCCAGCAGCTTGGAGCGGGGTAACTATGGCTACACCTTC
CDR3aa: CASSLERGNYGYTF
j_gene: TRBJ1-2
abundance: NA
d_gene: NA
v_gene: TRBV5-1

CDR3nt: TGTGCCAGCAGTTCACCCGGGACTTACTCCTACAATGAGCAGTTCTTC
CDR3aa: CASSSPGTYSYNEQFF
j_gene: TRBJ2-1
abundance: once
d_gene: NA
v_gene: TRBV27

CDR3nt: TGTGCCAGCAGTTATAACCGAGGCTCCTACGAGCAGTACTTC
CDR3aa: CASSYNRGSYEQYF
j_gene: TRBJ2-7
abundance: NA
d_gene: NA
v_gene: TRBV6-5

CDR3nt: TGTGCCAGCAGTTTGGACCCTTTGGGCTACGAGCAGTACTTC
CDR3aa: CASSLDPLGYEQYF
j_gene: TRBJ2-7
abundance: NA
d_gene: NA
v_gene: TRBV28

CDR3nt: TGTGCCAGCAGTCAGCAGGACAACTATGGCTACACCTTC
CDR3aa: CASSQQDNYGYTF
j_gene: TRBJ1-2
abundance: few
d_gene: NA
v_gene: TRBV25-1

CDR3nt: TGTGCCAGCAGTTTAGTAGGGGAGGCTTTCTTT
CDR3aa: CASSLVGEAFF
j_gene: TRBJ1-1
abundance: NA
d_gene: NA
v_gene: TRBV28

CDR3nt: TGTGCCAGCAGCTTCGCCAACCGAGGTGGAAACACCATATATTTT
CDR3aa: CASSFANRGGNTIYF
j_gene: TRBJ1-3
abundance: NA
d_gene: NA
v_gene: TRBV5-5

CDR3nt: TGCACCATTGAAGGGGGAGGGGCAGATACGCAGTATTTT
CDR3aa: CTIEGGGADTQYF
j_gene: TRBJ2-3
abundance: NA
d_gene: NA
v_gene: TRBV29-1

CDR3nt: TGTGCCAGCAACCTGAGGGCACCAGGGGCCTCTGGAAACACCATATATTTT
CDR3aa: CASNLRAPGASGNTIYF
j_gene: TRBJ1-3
abundance: NA
d_gene: NA
v_gene: TRBV5-5

CDR3nt: TGTGCCATCAGTGAAAAGGGTTTACAGGGAGACAATGGCTACACCTTC
CDR3aa: CAISEKGLQGDNGYTF
j_gene: TRBJ1-2
abundance: NA
d_gene: NA
v_gene: TRBV10-3

CDR3nt: TGTGCCAGTAACAGCCGGGACAAGCCTAATCAGCCCCAGCATTTT
CDR3aa: CASNSRDKPNQPQHF
j_gene: TRBJ1-5
abundance: NA
d_gene: NA
v_gene: TRBV19

CDR3nt: TGTGCCAGCAGCCTGGGGGCGACCGGGGAGCTGTTTTTT
CDR3aa: CASSLGATGELFF
j_gene: TRBJ2-2
abundance: NA
d_gene: NA
v_gene: TRBV6-2/TRBV6-3

CDR3nt: TGTGCCAGCAGCCAACTACCTACCGGGACAGGGACCAATGAGCAGTTCTTC
CDR3aa: CASSQLPTGTGTNEQFF
j_gene: TRBJ2-1
abundance: NA
d_gene: TRBD1
v_gene: TRBV4-2

CDR3nt: TGTGCCAGTAGTGGACAGGGAGGTTATCACGAGCAGTACTTC
CDR3aa: CASSGQGGYHEQYF
j_gene: TRBJ2-7
abundance: NA
d_gene: TRBD1
v_gene: TRBV19

CDR3nt: TGTGCCAGCAGTGTCGGGGGGGTTTCCTGGGTTTCACCCCTCCACTTT
CDR3aa: CASSVGGVSWVSPLHF
j_gene: TRBJ1-6
abundance: NA
d_gene: NA
v_gene: TRBV2